The entry below gives a single T cell receptor beta chain sequence along with its context. In its sample, this clone was seen a few times. This clone's antigen is unknown. Nothing much larger sits one base from this clone, and base qualities are not available. Genomic DNA was extracted from sorted cells with the QIAGEN DNeasy Blood and Tissue Kit for TCRbeta CDR3 sequencing. High-throughput TCRbeta CDR3 sequencing, including PCR amplification with bias correction and internal controls, was performed commercially through immunoSEQ. The authors' analysis ran thus. Unique productive TCRbeta sequences were defined by CDR3 nucleotide sequence where primers matched, otherwise by CDR3 amino acid sequence with Vbeta and Jbeta genes. To correct sorting error, sequences shared between sorted populations at a frequency ratio of 2:1 or less were removed; the rest were assigned to the higher population. A sequence counted as donor-reactive if, in CFSE-low cells, the sequence had a frequency of at least 0.01% and was expanded at least 5-fold compared with unstimulated cells. Jensen-Shannon divergence, calculated on the top 100 TCRbeta sequences ranked by frequency, was used to quantify repertoire divergence. When a sample had multiple sequencing runs, each run was corrected for sorting error separately and the runs were then pooled. In TCRdb, the immuneACCESS table is reduced to in-frame sequences with V and J assigned. These tables do not hold every clone; where another copy was compared, an unresolved V gene accounts for under half, and the others remain unexplained. That table furnishes V, J and clone size, whereas the DNA furnished D and trimming. The sample table shows over 60,000 clones, and about 89% are seen once. The ten largest clones take up approximately 0.4% of the sample.

This sample is part of a study of Tregs in tolerant kidney transplant recipients (dated by TCRdb to 2018 to 2020). About the investigation overall: The transplants used related donors along with nonmyeloablative bone marrow transplantation, and in the human trials mixed chimerism was transient. The study applied TCRbeta sequencing to find donor-specific regulatory T cells before combined kidney and bone marrow transplantation and then followed those same cells after transplant. The paper as a whole reports these results and caveats: The study was constrained by small patient numbers, and validation of the findings is required in larger populations and under other immunosuppression protocols. Biological reproducibility was not examined directly, but technical replication error appeared to be minimal. Expanding Tregs with activated donor B cells appeared to identify the most biologically relevant and donor-specific TCRbeta repertoire. Because the PCR primers were changed over time for some patients, nucleotide-level comparison could not be performed across the samples from those patients. In tolerant patients, the expansion of donor-specific Tregs was greater than global Treg expansion, suggesting that the expansion was antigen-driven rather than nonspecific.

The junction shows trimming of 1 base on V and 2 bases on J, and the gene matches do not reach 6 bases of it. From a lookup of the germline V gene, CDR1 and CDR2 are LGHNA and YNFKEQ. From its cysteine to its phenylalanine, the CDR3 spans 16 amino acids. The read is trimmed to its CDR3 DNA, 48 bases read in frame from base 1. Taken with the paper, the label for time point translates to: blood sample drawn before combined kidney and bone marrow transplant. Thawed PBMCs were FACS-sorted into unstimulated Tregs (CD4+CD25+CD127-), CD4+ non-Tregs (CD4+CD25-), CD4 cells and CD8 cells. The patients were a handful of recipients of combined kidney and bone marrow transplants from the ITN036ST trial, and samples were available only from these trial subjects. Healthy control blood was separated into PBMCs by Ficoll density gradient and cryopreserved, and patient PBMCs were collected both before and after transplant.

The chain employs TRBV4-2 and TRBJ1-2; 8 nucleotides in the junction match TRBD1. This TCR was sampled from a human donor who received a combined kidney and bone marrow transplant. The sample consisted of CD4+ T cells from blood, taken before the transplant. The CDR3 is CASSQGSRDRNYGYTF. The DNA sequence is given as TGTGCCAGCAGCCAAGGCAGTAGGGACAGGAACTATGGCTACACCTTC.